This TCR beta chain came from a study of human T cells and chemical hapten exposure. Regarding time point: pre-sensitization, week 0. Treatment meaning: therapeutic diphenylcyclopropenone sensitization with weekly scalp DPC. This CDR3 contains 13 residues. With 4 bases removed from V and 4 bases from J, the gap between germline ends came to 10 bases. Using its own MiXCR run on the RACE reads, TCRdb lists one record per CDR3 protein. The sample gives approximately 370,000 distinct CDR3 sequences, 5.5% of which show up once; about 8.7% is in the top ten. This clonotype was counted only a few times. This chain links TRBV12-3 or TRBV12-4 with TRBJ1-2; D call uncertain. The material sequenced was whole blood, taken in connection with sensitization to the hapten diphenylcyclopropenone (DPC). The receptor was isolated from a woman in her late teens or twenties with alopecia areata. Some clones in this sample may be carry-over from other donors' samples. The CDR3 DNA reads TGTGCCAGCAGTTCCGACAATGGCTATGGCTACACCTTC. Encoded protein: CASSSDNGYGYTF.